This T cell receptor beta chain was profiled in a study of vaccination effects on CD4 cells after COVID-19. Findings and limits, study-wide: Early post-infection timepoints were absent, and convalescent patients were few. Marked clonal contraction was seen late after vaccination (in both infection- and vaccine-induced clones).

TCRdb's table, derived via immunoSEQ multiplex PCR, lists solely in-frame clones and lacks some. The sample includes around 54,000 clones, 75% to 90% of them seen just once. Of note for this clone: Its antigen is still unknown.

Trimming stripped 4 bases from V and 4 bases from J, with 15 bases between. Germline values: CDR1 SGDLS, CDR2 YYNGEE. CDR3 length equals 15 residues. Pools of viral peptides were used by the ViraFEST assay to expand antigen-specific CD4+ T cells ahead of sequencing. It was after approximately 10 days of culture that CD4+ T cells were isolated. IL-2 at roughly 9.7 IU/ml and peptides at roughly 9.6 ug/ml were added to cultured PBMC, about 1.8 million per well. The chain couples TRBV9 to TRBJ1-3; a possible D gene is TRBD1 (5 bases). The TCR comes from a human donor who received a COVID-19 vaccine. The material sequenced was CD4+ T cells from PBMCs cultured with HCoV-229E spike peptides, taken before COVID-19 vaccination. In nucleotides, the CDR3 is TGTGCCAGCAGCCCCCGGCGGGGGTCGGGAAACACCATATATTTT. Protein sequence: CASSPRRGSGNTIYF.